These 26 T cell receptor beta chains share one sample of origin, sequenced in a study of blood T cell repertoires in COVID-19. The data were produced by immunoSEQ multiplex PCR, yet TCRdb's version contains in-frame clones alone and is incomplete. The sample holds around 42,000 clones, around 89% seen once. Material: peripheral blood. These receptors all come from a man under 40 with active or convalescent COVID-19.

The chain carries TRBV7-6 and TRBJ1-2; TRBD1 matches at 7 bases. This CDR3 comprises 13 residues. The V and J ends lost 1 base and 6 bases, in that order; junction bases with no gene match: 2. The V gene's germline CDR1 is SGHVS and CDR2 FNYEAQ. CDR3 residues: CASSLETGNGYTF. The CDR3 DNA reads TGTGCCAGCAGCTTAGAGACAGGGAATGGCTACACCTTC.

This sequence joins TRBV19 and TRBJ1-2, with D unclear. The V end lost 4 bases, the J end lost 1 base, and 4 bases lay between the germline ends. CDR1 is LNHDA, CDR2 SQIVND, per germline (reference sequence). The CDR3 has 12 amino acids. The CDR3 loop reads CASSTINYGYTF. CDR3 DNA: TGTGCCAGTAGTACTATTAACTATGGCTACACCTTC. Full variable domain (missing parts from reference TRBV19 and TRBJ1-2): DGGITQSPKYLFRKEGQNVTLSCEQNLNHDAMYWYRQDPGQGLRLIYYSQIVNDFQKGDIAEGYSVSREKKESFPLTVTSAQKNPTAFYLCASSTINYGYTFGSGTRLTVV.

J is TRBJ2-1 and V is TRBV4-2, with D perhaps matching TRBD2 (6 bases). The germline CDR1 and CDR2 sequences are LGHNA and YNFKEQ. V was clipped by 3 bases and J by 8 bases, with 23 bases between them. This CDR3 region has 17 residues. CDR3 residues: CASSQTGNLGGRYEQFF. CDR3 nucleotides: TGTGCCAGCAGCCAGACGGGGAACCTCGGAGGGCGGTATGAGCAGTTCTTC.

The CDR3 spells CASSLEGRGRAFF. CDR3 bases: TGTGCCAGCAGCTTAGAAGGCAGGGGGCGAGCTTTCTTT. V is TRBV11-2 and J is TRBJ1-1, with 8 bases aligning to TRBD1. Trimming took 0 bases from V and 10 from J; bases not matched to a gene: 4. This CDR3 has 13 residues. Per germline, CDR1 SGHAT and CDR2 FQNNGV.

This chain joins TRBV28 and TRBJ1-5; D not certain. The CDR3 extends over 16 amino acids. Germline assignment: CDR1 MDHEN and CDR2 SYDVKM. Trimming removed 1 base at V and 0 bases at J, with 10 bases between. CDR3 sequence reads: CASSLSAAASNQPQHF. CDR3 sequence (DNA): TGTGCCAGCAGTTTATCGGCAGCGGCTAGCAATCAGCCCCAGCATTTT.

For the CDR3, the DNA is TGTGCCAGTAGTATAGATAAAGTACAGGGGTATACTGGGGCCAACGTCCTGACTTTC. It is translated as CASSIDKVQGYTGANVLTF. The V and J genes are TRBV19 and TRBJ2-6; 7 bases agree with TRBD1. This CDR3 contains 19 residues. Germline CDR1 and CDR2: LNHDA and SQIVND (reference sequence). J gave up 2 bases and V 0 bases, and 10 bases lay outside the gene matches.

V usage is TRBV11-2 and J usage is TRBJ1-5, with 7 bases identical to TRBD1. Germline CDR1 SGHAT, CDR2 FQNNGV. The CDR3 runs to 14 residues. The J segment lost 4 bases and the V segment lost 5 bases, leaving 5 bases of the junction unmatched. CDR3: CASSREQGNQPQHF. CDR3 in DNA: TGTGCCAGCAGCAGAGAACAGGGGAATCAGCCCCAGCATTTT.

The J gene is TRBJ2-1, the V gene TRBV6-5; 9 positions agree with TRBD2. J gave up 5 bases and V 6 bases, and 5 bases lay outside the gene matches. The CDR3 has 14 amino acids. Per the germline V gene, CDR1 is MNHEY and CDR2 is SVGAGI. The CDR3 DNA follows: TGTGCCAGCAGACGACTAGCGGTTGACAATGAGCAGTTCTTC. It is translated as CASRRLAVDNEQFF.

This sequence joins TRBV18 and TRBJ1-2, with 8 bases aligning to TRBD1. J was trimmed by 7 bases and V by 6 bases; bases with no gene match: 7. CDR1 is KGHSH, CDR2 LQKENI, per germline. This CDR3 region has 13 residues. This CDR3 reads CASSDGQGRGYTF. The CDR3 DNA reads TGTGCCAGCTCCGATGGACAGGGACGTGGCTACACCTTC.

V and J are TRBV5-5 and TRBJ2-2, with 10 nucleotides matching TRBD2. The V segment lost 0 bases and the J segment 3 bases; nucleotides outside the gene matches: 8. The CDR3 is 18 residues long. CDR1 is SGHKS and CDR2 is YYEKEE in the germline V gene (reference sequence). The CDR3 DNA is TGTGCCAGCAGCTTGGCTCCGGCTAGCGGGAGCGACACCGGGGAGCTGTTTTTT. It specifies CASSLAPASGSDTGELFF. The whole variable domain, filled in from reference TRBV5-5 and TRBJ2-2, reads DAGVTQSPTHLIKTRGQQVTLRCSPISGHKSVSWYQQVLGQGPQFIFQYYEKEERGRGNFPDRFSARQFPNYSSELNVNALLLGDSALYLCASSLAPASGSDTGELFFGEGSRLTVL.

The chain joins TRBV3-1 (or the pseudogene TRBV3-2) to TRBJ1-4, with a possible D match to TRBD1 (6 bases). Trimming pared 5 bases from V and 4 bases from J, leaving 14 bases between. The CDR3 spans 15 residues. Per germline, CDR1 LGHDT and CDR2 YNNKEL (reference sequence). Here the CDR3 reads CASSLRQASNEKLFF. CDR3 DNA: TGTGCCAGCAGCTTGCGACAGGCTAGTAATGAAAAACTGTTTTTT.

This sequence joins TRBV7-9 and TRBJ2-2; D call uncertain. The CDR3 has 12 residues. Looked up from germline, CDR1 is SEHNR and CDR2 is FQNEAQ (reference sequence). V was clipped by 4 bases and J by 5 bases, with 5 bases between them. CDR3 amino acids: CASSSETGELFF. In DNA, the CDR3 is TGTGCCAGCAGCTCCGAGACCGGGGAGCTGTTTTTT.

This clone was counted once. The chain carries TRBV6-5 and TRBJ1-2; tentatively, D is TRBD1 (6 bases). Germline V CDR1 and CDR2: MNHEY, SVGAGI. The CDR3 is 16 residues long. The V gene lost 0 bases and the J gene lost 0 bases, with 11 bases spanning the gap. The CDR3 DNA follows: TGTGCCAGCAGTTACTCCGTGAGGACAGCTAACTATGGCTACACCTTC. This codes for CASSYSVRTANYGYTF.

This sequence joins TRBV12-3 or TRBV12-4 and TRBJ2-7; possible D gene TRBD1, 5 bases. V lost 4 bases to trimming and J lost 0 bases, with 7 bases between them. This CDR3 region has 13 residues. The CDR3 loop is CASSYDSSYEQYV. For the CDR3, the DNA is TGTGCCAGCAGTTACGACAGCTCCTACGAGCAGTACGTC.

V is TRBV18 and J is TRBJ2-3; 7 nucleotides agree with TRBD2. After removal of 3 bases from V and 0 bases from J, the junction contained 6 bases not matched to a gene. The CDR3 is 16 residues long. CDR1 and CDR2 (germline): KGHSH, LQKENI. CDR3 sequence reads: CASSPSGTTSTDTQYF. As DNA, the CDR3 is TGTGCCAGCTCACCGTCCGGGACTACAAGCACAGATACGCAGTATTTT.

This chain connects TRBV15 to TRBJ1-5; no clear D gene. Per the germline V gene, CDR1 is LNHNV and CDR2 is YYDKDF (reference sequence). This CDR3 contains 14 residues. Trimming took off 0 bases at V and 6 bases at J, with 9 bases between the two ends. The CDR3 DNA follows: TGTGCCACCAGCAGAGATACCGGGATTCAGCCCCAGCATTTT. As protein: CATSRDTGIQPQHF.

CDR3 DNA: TGCGCCAGCAGCCGGATGGGACGGGAGATACCTAATGAGCAGTTCTTC. Translation: CASSRMGREIPNEQFF. The chain joins TRBV5-1 to TRBJ2-1; D is possibly TRBD2 (6 bases). The CDR3 runs to 16 residues. The V end lost 4 bases, the J end lost 7 bases, and 21 bases lay between the germline ends. Germline CDR1 reads SGHRS; CDR2 reads YFSETQ.

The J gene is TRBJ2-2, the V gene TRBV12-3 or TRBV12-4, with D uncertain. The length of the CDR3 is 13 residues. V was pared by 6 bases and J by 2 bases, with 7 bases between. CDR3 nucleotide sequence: TGTGCCAGCAGCCGTATTAACACCGGGGAGCTGTTTTTT. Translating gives CASSRINTGELFF.

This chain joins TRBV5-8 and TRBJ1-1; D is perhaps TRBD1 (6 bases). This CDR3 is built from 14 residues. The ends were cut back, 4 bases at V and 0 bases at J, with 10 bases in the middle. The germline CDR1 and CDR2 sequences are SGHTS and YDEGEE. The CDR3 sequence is CASSVYRVNTEAFF. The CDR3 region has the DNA TGTGCCAGCAGCGTATACAGGGTGAACACTGAAGCTTTCTTT.

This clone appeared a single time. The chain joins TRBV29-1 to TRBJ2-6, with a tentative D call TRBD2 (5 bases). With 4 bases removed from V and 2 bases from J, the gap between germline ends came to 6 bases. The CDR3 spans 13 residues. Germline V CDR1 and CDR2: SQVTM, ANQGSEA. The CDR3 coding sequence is TGCAGCGTTGCGGAGGCTGGGGCCAACGTCCTGACTTTC. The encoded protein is CSVAEAGANVLTF.

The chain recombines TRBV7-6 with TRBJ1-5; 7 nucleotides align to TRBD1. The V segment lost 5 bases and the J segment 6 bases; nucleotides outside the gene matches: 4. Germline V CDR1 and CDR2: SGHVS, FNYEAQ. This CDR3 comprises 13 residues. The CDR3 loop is CASSPGGIQPQHF. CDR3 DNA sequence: TGTGCCAGCAGCCCAGGGGGTATTCAGCCCCAGCATTTT.

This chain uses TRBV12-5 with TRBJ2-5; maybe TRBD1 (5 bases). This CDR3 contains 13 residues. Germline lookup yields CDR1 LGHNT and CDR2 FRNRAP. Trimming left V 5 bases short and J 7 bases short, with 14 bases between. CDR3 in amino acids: CASGASGLGTQYF. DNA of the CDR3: TGTGCTAGTGGTGCCTCAGGGCTGGGGACCCAGTACTTC. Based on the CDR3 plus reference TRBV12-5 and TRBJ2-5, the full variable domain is DARVTQTPRHKVTEMGQEVTMRCQPILGHNTVFWYRQTMMQGLELLAYFRNRAPLDDSGMPKDRFSAEMPDATLATLKIQPSEPRDSAVYFCASGASGLGTQYFGPGTRLLVL.

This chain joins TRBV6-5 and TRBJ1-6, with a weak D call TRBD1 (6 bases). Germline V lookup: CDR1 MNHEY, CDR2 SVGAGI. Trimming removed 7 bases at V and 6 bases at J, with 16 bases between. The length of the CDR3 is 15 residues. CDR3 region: CASTKGQWGNSPLHF. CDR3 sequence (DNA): TGTGCCAGCACCAAAGGACAGTGGGGTAATTCACCCCTCCACTTT.

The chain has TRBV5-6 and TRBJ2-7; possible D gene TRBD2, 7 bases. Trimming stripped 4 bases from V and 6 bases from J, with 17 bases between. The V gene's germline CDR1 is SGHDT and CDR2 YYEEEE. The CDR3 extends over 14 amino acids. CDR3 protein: CASSPAGAVGEQYV. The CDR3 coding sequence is TGTGCCAGCAGCCCTGCGGGGGCAGTCGGCGAGCAGTACGTC.

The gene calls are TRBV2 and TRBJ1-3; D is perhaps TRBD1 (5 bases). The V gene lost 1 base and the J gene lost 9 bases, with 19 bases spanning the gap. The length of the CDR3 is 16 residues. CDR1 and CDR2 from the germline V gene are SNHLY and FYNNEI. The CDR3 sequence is CASSEGRVNSRATIYF. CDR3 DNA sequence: TGTGCCAGCAGTGAAGGCAGGGTAAATTCGCGAGCCACCATATATTTT.

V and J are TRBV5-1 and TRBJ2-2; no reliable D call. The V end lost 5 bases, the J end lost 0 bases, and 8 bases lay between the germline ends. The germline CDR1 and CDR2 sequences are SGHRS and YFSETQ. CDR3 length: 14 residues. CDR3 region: CASSYRANTGELFF. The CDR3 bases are TGCGCCAGCAGTTACCGCGCGAACACCGGGGAGCTGTTTTTT.